This T cell receptor (beta chain) was sequenced for a study of cytomegalovirus exposure and HLA in healthy donors. In the PCR, 60 Vbeta and 13 Jbeta primers were used. The table came from immunoSEQ multiplex PCR; TCRdb's copy has only in-frame clones and leaves some out. The table lists 75,000 to 95,000 clones, approximately 80% of them singletons. Those who donated were healthy bone marrow donors. General study findings and limits: In a later analysis, an Asian-associated ancestry cluster reportedly showed fewer N-insertions than the roughly 730-donor mean. Among TCR beta chains of equal frequency, HLA-associated ones were more clonally expanded in a later analysis.

The CDR3 has 11 residues. The germline CDR1 and CDR2 sequences are SGHAT and FQNNGV. Between the trimmed V and J ends, which lost 5 bases and 7 bases, there was a span of 7 bases. Details on this clone: Its antigen is unknown.

Sequenced material: PBMCs. The chain has TRBV11-2 and TRBJ2-3; a possible D gene is TRBD1 (5 bases). The TCR comes from a man aged 50 to 59 in good health and CMV-seronegative. CDR3: CASSPGHTQYF. DNA for the CDR3: TGTGCCAGCAGCCCAGGGCATACGCAGTATTTT.